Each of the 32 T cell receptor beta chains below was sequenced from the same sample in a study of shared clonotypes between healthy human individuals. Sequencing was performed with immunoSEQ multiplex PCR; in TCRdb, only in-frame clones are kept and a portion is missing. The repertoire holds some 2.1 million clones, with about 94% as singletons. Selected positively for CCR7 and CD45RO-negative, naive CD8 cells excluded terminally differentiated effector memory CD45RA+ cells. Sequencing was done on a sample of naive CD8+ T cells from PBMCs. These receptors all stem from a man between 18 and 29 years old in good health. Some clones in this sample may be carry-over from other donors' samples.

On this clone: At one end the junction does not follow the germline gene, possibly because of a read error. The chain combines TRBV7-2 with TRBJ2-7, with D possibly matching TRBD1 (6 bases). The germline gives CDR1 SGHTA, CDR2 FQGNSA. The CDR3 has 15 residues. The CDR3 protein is CASSLGQSSSYEQYF. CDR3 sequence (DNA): TGTGCCAGCAGTTTAGGACAGTCTTCCTCCTACGAGCAGTACTTC.

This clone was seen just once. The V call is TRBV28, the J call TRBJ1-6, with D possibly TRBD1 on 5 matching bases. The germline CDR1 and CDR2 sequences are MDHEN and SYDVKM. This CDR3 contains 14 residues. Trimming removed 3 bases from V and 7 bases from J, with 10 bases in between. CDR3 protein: CASSFRANNSPLHF. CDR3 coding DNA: TGTGCCAGCAGTTTCAGGGCTAACAATTCACCCCTCCACTTT.

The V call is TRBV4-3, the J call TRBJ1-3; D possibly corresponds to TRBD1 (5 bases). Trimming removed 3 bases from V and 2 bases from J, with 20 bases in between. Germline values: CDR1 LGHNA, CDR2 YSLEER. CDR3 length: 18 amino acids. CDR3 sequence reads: CASSHQVLQGIAGNTIYF. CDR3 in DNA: TGCGCCAGCAGCCACCAAGTTCTCCAGGGTATAGCTGGAAACACCATATATTTT.

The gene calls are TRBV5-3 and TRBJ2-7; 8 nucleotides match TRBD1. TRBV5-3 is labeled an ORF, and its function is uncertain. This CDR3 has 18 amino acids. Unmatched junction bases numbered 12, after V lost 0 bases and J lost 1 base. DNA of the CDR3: TGTGCCAGAAGCTTGGCCAATAGGGACAGGAAGCCTTCCTACGAGCAGTACTTC. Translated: CARSLANRDRKPSYEQYF.

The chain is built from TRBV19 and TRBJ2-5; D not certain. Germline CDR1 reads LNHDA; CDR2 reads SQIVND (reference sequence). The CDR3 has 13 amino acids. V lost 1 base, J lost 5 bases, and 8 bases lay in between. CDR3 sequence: CASSIVASETQYF. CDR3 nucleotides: TGTGCCAGTAGTATAGTCGCATCCGAGACCCAGTACTTC.

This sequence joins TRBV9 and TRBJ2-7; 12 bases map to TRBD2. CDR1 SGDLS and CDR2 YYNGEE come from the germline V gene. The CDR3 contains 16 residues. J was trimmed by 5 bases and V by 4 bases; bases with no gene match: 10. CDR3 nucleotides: TGTGCCAGCAGCTCGGGACTAGCGGGTGCGAAGGACGAGCAGTACTTC. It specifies CASSSGLAGAKDEQYF.

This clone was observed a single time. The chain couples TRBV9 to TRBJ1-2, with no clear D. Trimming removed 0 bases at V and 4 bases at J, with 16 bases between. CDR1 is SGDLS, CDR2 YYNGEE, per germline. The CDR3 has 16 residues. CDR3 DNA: TGTGCCAGCAGCGTAGATGTATCTGAAGGCAGCTATGGCTACACCTTC. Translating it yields CASSVDVSEGSYGYTF.

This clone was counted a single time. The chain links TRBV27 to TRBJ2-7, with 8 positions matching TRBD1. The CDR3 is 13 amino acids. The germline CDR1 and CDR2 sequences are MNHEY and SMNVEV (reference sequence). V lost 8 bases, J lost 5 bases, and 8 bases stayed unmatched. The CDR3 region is CASRKDREDEQYF. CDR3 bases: TGTGCCAGCCGAAAGGACAGGGAGGACGAGCAGTACTTC.

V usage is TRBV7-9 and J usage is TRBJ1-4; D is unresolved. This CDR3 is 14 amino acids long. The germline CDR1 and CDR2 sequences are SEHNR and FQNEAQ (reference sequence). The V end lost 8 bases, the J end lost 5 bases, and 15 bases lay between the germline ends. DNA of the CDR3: TGTGCCAGCTGTCCAGCCCAGCAGAATGAAAAACTGTTTTTT. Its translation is CASCPAQQNEKLFF.

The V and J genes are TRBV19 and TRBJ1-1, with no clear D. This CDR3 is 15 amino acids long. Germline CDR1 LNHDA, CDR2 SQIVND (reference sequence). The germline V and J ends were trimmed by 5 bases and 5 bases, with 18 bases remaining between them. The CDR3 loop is CASSSRRMGSTEAFF. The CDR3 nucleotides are TGTGCCAGTAGTTCCCGAAGGATGGGGTCGACTGAAGCTTTCTTT.

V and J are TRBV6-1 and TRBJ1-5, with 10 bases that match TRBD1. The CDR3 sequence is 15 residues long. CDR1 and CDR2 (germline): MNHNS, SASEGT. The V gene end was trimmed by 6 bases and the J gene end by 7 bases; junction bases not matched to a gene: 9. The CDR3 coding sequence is TGTGCCAGCAGCGTAGGACAGGGGGTTATACAGCCCCAGCATTTT. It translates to CASSVGQGVIQPQHF.

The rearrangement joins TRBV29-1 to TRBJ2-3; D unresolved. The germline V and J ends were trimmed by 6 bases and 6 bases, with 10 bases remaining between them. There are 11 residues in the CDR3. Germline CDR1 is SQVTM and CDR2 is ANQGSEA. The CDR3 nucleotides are TGCAGCGTCCCCGTCGGGGATACGCAGTATTTT. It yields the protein CSVPVGDTQYF.

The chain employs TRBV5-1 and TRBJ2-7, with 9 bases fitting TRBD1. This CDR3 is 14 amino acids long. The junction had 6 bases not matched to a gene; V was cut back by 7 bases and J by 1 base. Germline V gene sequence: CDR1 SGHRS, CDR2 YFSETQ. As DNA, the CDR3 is TGCGCCAGCTTGCCCGGGACAGGGTCCTACGAGCAGTACTTC. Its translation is CASLPGTGSYEQYF.

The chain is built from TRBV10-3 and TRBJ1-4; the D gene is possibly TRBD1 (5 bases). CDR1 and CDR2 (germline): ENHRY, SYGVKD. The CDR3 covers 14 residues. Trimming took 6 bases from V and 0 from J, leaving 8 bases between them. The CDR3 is CAIRGDATNEKLFF. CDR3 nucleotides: TGTGCCATCAGAGGGGACGCAACTAATGAAAAACTGTTTTTT.

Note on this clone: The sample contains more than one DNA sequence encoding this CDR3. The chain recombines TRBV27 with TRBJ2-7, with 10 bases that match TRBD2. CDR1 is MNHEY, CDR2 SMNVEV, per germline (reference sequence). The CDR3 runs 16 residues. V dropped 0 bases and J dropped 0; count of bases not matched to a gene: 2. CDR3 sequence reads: CASSLSLAGASYEQYF. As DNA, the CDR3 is TGTGCCAGCAGTTTATCCCTAGCGGGAGCCTCCTACGAGCAGTACTTC.

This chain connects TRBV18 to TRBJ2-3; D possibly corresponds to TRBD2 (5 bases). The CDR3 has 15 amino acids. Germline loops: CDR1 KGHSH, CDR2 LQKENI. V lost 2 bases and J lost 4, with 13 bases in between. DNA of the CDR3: TGTGCCAGCTCACCAGATCCGGAGCGGCCAGATACGCAGTATTTT. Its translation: CASSPDPERPDTQYF.

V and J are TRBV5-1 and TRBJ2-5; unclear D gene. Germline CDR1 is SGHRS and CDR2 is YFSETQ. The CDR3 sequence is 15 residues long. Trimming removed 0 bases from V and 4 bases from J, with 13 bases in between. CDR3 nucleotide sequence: TGCGCCAGCAGCTTGGCCGGAAGGGTAGTAGAGACCCAGTACTTC. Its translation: CASSLAGRVVETQYF.

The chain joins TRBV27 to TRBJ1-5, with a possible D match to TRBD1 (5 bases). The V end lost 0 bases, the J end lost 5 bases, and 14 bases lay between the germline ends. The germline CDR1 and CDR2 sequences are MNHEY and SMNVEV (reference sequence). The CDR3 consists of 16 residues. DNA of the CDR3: TGTGCCAGCAGTTTATCCGCGGGGCCACCCGATCAGCCCCAGCATTTT. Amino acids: CASSLSAGPPDQPQHF.

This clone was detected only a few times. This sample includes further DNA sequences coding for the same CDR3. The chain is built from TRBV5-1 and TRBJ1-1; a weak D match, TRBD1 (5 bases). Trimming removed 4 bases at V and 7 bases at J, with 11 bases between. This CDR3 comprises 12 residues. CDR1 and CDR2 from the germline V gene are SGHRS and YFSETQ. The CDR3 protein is CASSPGTVEAFF. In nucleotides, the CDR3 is TGCGCCAGCAGCCCGGGGACCGTTGAAGCTTTCTTT.

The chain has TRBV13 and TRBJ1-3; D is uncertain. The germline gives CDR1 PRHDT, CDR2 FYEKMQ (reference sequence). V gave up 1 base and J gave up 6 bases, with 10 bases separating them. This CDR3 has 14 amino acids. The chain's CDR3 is CASSLDRSVNTIYF. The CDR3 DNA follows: TGTGCCAGCAGCTTAGATCGGAGTGTAAACACCATATATTTT.

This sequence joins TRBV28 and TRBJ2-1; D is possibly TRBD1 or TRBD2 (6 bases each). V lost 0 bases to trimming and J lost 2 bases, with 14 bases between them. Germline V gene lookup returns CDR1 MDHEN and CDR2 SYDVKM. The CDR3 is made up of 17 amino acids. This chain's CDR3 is CASSLWTGGNPYNEQFF. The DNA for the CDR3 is TGTGCCAGCAGTTTATGGACAGGCGGGAACCCCTACAATGAGCAGTTCTTC.

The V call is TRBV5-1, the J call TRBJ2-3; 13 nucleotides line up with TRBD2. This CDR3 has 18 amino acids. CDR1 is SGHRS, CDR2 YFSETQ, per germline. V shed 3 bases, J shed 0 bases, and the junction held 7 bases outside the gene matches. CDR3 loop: CASSSGLAGLSSTDTQYF. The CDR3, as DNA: TGCGCCAGCAGCTCGGGACTAGCGGGGCTCTCTAGCACAGATACGCAGTATTTT. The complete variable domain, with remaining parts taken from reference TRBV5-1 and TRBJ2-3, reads KAGVTQTPRYLIKTRGQQVTLSCSPISGHRSVSWYQQTPGQGLQFLFEYFSETQRNKGNFPGRFSGRQFSNSRSEMNVSTLELGDSALYLCASSSGLAGLSSTDTQYFGPGTRLTVL.

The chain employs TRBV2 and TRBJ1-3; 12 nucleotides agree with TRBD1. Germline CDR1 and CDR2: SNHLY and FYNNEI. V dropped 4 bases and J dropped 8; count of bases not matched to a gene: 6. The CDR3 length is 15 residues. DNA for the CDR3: TGTGCCAGCAGTGGACCGGGACAGGGGGCAGACACCATATATTTT. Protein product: CASSGPGQGADTIYF.

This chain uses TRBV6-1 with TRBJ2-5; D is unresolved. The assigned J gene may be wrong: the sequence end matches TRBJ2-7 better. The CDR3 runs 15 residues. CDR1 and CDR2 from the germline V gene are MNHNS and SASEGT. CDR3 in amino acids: CASSLNDIASYEQYF. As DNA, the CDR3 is TGTGCCAGCAGTCTGAACGACATAGCATCCTACGAGCAGTACTTC.

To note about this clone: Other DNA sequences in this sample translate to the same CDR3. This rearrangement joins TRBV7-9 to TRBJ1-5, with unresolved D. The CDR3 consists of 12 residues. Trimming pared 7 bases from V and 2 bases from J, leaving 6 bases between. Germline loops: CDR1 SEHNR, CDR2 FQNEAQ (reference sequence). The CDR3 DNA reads TGTGCCAGCAAGGGAGGCAATCAGCCCCAGCATTTT. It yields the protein CASKGGNQPQHF.

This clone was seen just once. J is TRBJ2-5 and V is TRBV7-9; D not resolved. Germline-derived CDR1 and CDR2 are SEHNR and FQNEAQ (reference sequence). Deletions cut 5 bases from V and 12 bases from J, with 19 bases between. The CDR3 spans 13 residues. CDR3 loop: CASSMLSSGGEYF. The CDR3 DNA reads TGTGCCAGCAGCATGCTCTCCTCGGGTGGAGAGTACTTC.

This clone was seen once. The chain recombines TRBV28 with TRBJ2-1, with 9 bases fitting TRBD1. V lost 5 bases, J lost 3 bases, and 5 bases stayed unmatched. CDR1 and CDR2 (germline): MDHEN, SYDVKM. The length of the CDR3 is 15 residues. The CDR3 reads CASSRGTGFYNEQFF. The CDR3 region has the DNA TGTGCCAGCAGTAGGGGGACAGGGTTCTACAATGAGCAGTTCTTC.

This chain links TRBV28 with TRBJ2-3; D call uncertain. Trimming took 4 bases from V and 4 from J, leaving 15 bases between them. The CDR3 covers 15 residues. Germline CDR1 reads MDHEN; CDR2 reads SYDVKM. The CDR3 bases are TGTGCCAGCAGTTGGGCCAATAATCGGGCAGATACGCAGTATTTT. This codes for CASSWANNRADTQYF.

CDR3 sequence: CASSPKAQGAWLEAFF. For the CDR3, the DNA is TGCGCCAGCAGCCCCAAAGCCCAGGGGGCGTGGTTGGAAGCTTTCTTT. The chain links TRBV10-2 to TRBJ1-1; 8 nucleotides agree with TRBD1. The CDR3 length is 16 residues. Losses at the gene ends were 6 bases for V and 8 bases for J; bases not matched to a gene: 17. Germline loops: CDR1 WSHSY, CDR2 SAAADI.

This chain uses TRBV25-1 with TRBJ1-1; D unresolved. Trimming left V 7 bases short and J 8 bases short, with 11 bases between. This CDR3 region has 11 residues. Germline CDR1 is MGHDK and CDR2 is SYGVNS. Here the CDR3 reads CASKVGREAFF. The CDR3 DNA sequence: TGTGCCAGCAAAGTTGGCCGAGAAGCTTTCTTT.

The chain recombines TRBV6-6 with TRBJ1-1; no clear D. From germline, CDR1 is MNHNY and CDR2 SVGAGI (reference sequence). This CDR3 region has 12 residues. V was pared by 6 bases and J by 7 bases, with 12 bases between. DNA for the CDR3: TGTGCCAGCAGCGACTGGGGAGGTGAAGCTTTCTTT. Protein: CASSDWGGEAFF.

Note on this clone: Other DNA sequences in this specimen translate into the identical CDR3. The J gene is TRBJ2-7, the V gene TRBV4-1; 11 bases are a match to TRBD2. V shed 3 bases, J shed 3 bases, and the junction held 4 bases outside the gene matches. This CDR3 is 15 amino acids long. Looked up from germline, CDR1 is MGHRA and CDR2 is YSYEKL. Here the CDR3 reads CASSQIGTSGYEQYF. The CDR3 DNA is TGCGCCAGCAGCCAGATCGGGACTAGCGGCTACGAGCAGTACTTC.